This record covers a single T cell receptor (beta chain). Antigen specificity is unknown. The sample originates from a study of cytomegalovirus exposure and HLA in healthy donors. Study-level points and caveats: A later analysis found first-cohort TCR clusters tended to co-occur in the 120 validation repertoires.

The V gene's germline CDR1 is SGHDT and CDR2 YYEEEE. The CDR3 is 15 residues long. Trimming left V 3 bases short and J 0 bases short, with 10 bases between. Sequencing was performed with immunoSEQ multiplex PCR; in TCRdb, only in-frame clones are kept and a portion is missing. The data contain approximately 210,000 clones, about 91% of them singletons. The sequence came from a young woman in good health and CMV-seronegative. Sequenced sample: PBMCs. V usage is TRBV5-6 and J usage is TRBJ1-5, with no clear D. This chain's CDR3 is CASSSTDYSNQPQHF. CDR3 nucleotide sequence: TGTGCCAGCAGCTCCACAGACTATAGCAATCAGCCCCAGCATTTT. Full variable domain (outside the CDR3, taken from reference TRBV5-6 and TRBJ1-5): DAGVTQSPTHLIKTRGQQVTLRCSPKSGHDTVSWYQQALGQGPQFIFQYYEEEERQRGNFPDRFSGHQFPNYSSELNVNALLLGDSALYLCASSSTDYSNQPQHFGDGTRLSIL.